The sequence of this T cell receptor beta chain was determined in a study of CD8+ T cells in alopecia areata. Indicated treatment: oral pan-JAK inhibitor, 5-10 mg twice daily. The V segment lost 1 base and the J segment 10 bases; nucleotides outside the gene matches: 4. The CDR3 covers 13 residues. Per the germline V gene, CDR1 is SGHAT and CDR2 is FQNNGV. cDNA reverse transcribed from extracted RNA served as the sequencing template. Repertoires were generated with immunoSEQ multiplex PCR, while TCRdb's copy carries only in-frame clones and drops some. The sample yields fewer than 200,000 clones, approximately 60% seen once.

The starting material was CD4+ T cells sorted from blood, obtained at week 24, from a patient treated with tofacitinib. The chain recombines TRBV11-2 with TRBJ2-1; 7 positions match TRBD1. This TCR came from a human donor with alopecia areata. This CDR3 reads CASSLGQGREQFF. DNA for the CDR3: TGTGCCAGCAGCTTAGGACAGGGTAGGGAGCAGTTCTTC.